This TCR beta chain was retrieved from a study of cytomegalovirus exposure and HLA in healthy donors. Study results and caveats: It was reported that the classifier diagnosed cytomegalovirus status with high specificity and sensitivity in both the original and validation cohorts. In a later analysis, common viral pathogens appeared linked to several of the most significant clusters. Associated with HLA alleles at 0.05 false discovery rate in a later analysis were 15,000 to 20,000 TCR beta sequences.

This clone showed up just a few times. No antigen is known for it. V dropped 4 bases and J dropped 0 bases, with 9 bases sitting between them. Per the germline V gene, CDR1 is LNHDA and CDR2 is SQIVND (reference sequence). This CDR3 contains 15 residues. PCR used 60 Vbeta primers and 13 Jbeta primers. Sequencing used immunoSEQ multiplex PCR; TCRdb keeps in-frame clones, though not all of them. Of about 150,000 clones in the sample, roughly 84% were seen once. The sequenced sample consisted of PBMCs. This chain uses TRBV19 with TRBJ2-2, with a weak D call TRBD1 (5 bases). The origin of this receptor is a woman aged 18 to 35 in good health and CMV-seronegative. The CDR3 DNA reads as TGTGCCAGTAGTACAGGGCTAGCGAACACCGGGGAGCTGTTTTTT. Its translation: CASSTGLANTGELFF.